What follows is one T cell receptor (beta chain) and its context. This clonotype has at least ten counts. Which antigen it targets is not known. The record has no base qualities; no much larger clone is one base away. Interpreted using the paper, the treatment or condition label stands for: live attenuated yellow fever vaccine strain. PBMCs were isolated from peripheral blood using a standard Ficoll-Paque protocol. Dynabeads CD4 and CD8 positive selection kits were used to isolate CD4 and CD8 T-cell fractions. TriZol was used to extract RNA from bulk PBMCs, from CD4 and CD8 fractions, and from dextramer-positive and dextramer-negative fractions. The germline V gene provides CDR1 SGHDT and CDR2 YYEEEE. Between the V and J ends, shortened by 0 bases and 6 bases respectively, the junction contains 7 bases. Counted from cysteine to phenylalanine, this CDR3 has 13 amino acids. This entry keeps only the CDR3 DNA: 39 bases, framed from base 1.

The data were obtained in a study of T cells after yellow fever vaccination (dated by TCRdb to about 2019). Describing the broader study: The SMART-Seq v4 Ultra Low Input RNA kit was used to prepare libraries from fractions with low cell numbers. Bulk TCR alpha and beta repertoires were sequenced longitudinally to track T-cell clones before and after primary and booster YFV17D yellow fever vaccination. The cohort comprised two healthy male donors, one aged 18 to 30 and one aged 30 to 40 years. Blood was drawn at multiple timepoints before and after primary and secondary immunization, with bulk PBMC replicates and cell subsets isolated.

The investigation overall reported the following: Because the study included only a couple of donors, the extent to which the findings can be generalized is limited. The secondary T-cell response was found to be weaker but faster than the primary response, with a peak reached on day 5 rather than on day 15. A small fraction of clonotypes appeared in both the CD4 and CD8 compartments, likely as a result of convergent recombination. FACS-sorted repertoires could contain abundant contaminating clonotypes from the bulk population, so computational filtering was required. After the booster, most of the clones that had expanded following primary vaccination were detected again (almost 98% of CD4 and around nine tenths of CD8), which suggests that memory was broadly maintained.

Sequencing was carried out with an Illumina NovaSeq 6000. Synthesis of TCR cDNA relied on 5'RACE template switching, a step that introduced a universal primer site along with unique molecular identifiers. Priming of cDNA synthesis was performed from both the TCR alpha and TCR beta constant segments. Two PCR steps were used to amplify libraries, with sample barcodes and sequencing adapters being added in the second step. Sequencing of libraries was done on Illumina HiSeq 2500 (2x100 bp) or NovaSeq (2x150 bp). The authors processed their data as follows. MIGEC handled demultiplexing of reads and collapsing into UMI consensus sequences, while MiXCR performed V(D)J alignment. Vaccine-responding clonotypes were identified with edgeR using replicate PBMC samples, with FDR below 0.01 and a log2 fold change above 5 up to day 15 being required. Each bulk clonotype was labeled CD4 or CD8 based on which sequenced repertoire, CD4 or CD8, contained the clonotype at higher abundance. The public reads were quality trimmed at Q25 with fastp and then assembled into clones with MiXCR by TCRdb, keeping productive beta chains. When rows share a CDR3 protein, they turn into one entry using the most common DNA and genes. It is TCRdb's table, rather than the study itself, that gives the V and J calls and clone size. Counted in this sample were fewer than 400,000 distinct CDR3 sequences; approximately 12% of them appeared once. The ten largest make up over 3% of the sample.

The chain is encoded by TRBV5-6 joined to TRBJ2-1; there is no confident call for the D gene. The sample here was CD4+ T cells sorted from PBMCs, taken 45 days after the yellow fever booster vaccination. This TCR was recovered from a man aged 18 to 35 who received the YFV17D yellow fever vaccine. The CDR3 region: CASSLGAPNEQFF. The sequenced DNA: TGTGCCAGCAGCTTGGGGGCCCCCAATGAGCAGTTCTTC.